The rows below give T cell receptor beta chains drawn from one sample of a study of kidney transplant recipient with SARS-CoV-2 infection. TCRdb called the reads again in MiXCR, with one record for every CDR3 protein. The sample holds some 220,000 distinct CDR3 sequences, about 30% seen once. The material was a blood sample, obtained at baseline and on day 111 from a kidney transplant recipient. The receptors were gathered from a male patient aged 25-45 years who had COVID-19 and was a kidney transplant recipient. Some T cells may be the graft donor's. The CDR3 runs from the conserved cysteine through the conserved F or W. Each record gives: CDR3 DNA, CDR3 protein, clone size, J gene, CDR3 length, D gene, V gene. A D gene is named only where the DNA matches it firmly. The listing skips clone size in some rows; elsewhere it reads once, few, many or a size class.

cdr3_nt: TGTGCCAGCAGCACCGACAGGGGCAGGGCCCAGTACTTC
cdr3_aa: CASSTDRGRAQYF
clone_size: many
j_call: TRBJ2-5
cdr3_length: 13
d_call: TRBD1
v_call: TRBV11-2

cdr3_nt: TGTGCCAGCAGTTATTGGGGCGGGGGCCCACAAGAGACCCAGTACTTC
cdr3_aa: CASSYWGGGPQETQYF
clone_size: -
j_call: TRBJ2-5
cdr3_length: 16
d_call: -
v_call: TRBV6-5

cdr3_nt: TGTGCCAGCAGTTTGAGTGGACCGTACGAGCAGTACTTC
cdr3_aa: CASSLSGPYEQYF
clone_size: many
j_call: TRBJ2-7
cdr3_length: 13
d_call: -
v_call: TRBV27

cdr3_nt: TGTGCCAGCAGTGCAAGGTACACAGCAGGAAAGACCTATGGCTACACCTTC
cdr3_aa: CASSARYTAGKTYGYTF
clone_size: many
j_call: TRBJ1-2
cdr3_length: 17
d_call: -
v_call: TRBV12-3/TRBV12-4

cdr3_nt: TGTGCCAGCAGCGTATCGTCTAGCGGGAGATTTGGCAATGAGCAGTTCTTC
cdr3_aa: CASSVSSSGRFGNEQFF
clone_size: -
j_call: TRBJ2-1
cdr3_length: 17
d_call: TRBD2
v_call: TRBV9

cdr3_nt: TGCAGTGCTCCCGGGACTAGCGGGACCAGCTCCTACGGGCAGTACTTC
cdr3_aa: CSAPGTSGTSSYGQYF
clone_size: -
j_call: TRBJ2-7
cdr3_length: 16
d_call: TRBD2
v_call: TRBV20-1

cdr3_nt: TGTGCCAGCAGCCAGGAGTGGTTTACCCGAAAGACCTATGGCTACACCTTC
cdr3_aa: CASSQEWFTRKTYGYTF
clone_size: few
j_call: TRBJ1-2
cdr3_length: 17
d_call: -
v_call: TRBV7-8

cdr3_nt: TGCAGTGCTAGCCCCGGGACTAGCGGCTACGAGCAGTACTTC
cdr3_aa: CSASPGTSGYEQYF
clone_size: many
j_call: TRBJ2-7
cdr3_length: 14
d_call: TRBD2
v_call: TRBV20-1

cdr3_nt: TGTGCCAGCAAGCCTAGCATTACCACAGATACGCAGTATTTT
cdr3_aa: CASKPSITTDTQYF
clone_size: few
j_call: TRBJ2-3
cdr3_length: 14
d_call: -
v_call: TRBV6-4

cdr3_nt: TGTGCCAGCAGCGTAGATAGCGGGAGGGCCGATACGCAGTATTTT
cdr3_aa: CASSVDSGRADTQYF
clone_size: many
j_call: TRBJ2-3
cdr3_length: 15
d_call: TRBD2
v_call: TRBV9